This TCR beta chain was retrieved from a study of cytomegalovirus exposure and HLA in healthy donors. V lost 3 bases and J lost 3; bases outside the gene matches: 6. Germline CDR1 is SGHVS and CDR2 is FQNEAQ. This CDR3 comprises 15 residues. With respect to this clone: The antigen remains undetermined.

Points from the study as a whole: On later analysis, the bulk of CMV-associated TCR beta chains appeared to be HLA-restricted.

PCR amplification relied on 60 Vbeta primers (plus 13 Jbeta primers). Sequencing was performed with immunoSEQ multiplex PCR; in TCRdb, only in-frame clones are kept and a portion is missing. The table has some 110,000 clones, about three quarters seen once. The TCR comes from a boy younger than 18 in good health and CMV-seronegative. The sample comprised PBMCs. This rearrangement joins TRBV7-8 to TRBJ2-7, with 9 bases lining up with TRBD2. The CDR3 coding sequence is TGTGCCAGCAGCTTCGCAGGACTAGCGATCTACGAGCAGTACTTC. Translating gives CASSFAGLAIYEQYF.